These 10 T cell receptor beta chains were all obtained from the same sample, sequenced in a study of blood T cell repertoires in COVID-19. Method: immunoSEQ multiplex PCR; TCRdb's copy keeps in-frame clones and lacks some. The table shows approximately 270,000 clones, with roughly nine tenths occurring only once. Input material: PBMCs or T cells enriched from blood (not recorded which). Receptors originate from a woman aged 60-70 years who had recovered from COVID-19.

The V gene is TRBV10-3, the J gene TRBJ1-2; TRBD1 matches at 10 bases. Per germline, CDR1 ENHRY and CDR2 SYGVKD. This CDR3 spans 15 amino acids. After removal of 6 bases from V and 4 bases from J, the junction contained 8 bases not matched to a gene. CDR3 residues: CAISGGDRGRYGYTF. CDR3 bases: TGTGCCATCAGCGGCGGGGACAGGGGCCGCTATGGCTACACCTTC.

The chain uses TRBV5-1 and TRBJ2-2; TRBD2 aligns across 7 bases. CDR3 length equals 16 residues. Germline values: CDR1 SGHRS, CDR2 YFSETQ. Trimming at V came to 3 bases and at J to 3 bases, leaving 8 bases not matched to a gene. The CDR3 DNA reads TGCGCCAGCAGCTCCCTGGCGGGAGTTGACACCGGGGAGCTGTTTTTT. Protein: CASSSLAGVDTGELFF.

V and J are TRBV27 and TRBJ2-1; 11 nucleotides agree with TRBD2. This CDR3 region has 14 residues. V lost 4 bases and J lost 5; bases outside the gene matches: 1. Germline CDR1 MNHEY, CDR2 SMNVEV (reference sequence). The CDR3 loop is CASSSLAGDNEQFF. The DNA for the CDR3 is TGTGCCAGCAGTTCACTAGCGGGGGACAATGAGCAGTTCTTC.

The chain recombines TRBV5-4 with TRBJ2-1, with D tentatively TRBD2 (6 bases). The germline gives CDR1 SGHNT, CDR2 YYREEE (reference sequence). V dropped 5 bases and J dropped 0 bases, with 9 bases sitting between them. The CDR3 extends over 14 amino acids. The CDR3 DNA reads as TGTGCCAGCAGTATGGAGGGCTCCTACAATGAGCAGTTCTTC. It translates to CASSMEGSYNEQFF.

CDR3 amino acids: CASSQPTTGVREQFF. CDR3 coding DNA: TGCGCCAGCAGCCAACCCACTACAGGGGTAAGAGAGCAGTTCTTC. J is TRBJ2-1 and V is TRBV4-1; 7 positions match TRBD1. The CDR3 totals 15 residues. V was pared by 2 bases and J by 10 bases, with 11 bases of the junction left unmatched. Per germline, CDR1 MGHRA and CDR2 YSYEKL.

The chain combines TRBV12-3 or TRBV12-4 with TRBJ1-6; D gene unclear. The CDR3 loop spans 12 amino acids. The V end was cut by 4 bases, the J end by 11 bases, with 9 bases between. The CDR3 DNA follows: TGTGCCAGCAGTTCCGGGGAGCCACCCCTCCACTTT. Amino acid sequence: CASSSGEPPLHF.

The J gene is TRBJ2-7, the V gene TRBV4-1; D is uncertain. V lost 0 bases and J lost 4, with 7 bases in between. The length of the CDR3 is 13 residues. The germline V gene encodes CDR1 MGHRA and CDR2 YSYEKL. This CDR3 reads CASSQDELYEQYF. CDR3 nucleotide sequence: TGCGCCAGCAGCCAAGACGAGTTATACGAGCAGTACTTC.

The chain carries TRBV19 and TRBJ1-5, with D unclear. Trimming stripped 5 bases from V and 0 bases from J, with 8 bases between. CDR1 and CDR2 (germline): LNHDA, SQIVND (reference sequence). The CDR3 loop spans 14 amino acids. In DNA form, the CDR3 reads TGTGCCAGTAGTCTACAGAATAGCAATCAGCCCCAGCATTTT. Protein sequence: CASSLQNSNQPQHF.

The J gene is TRBJ1-2, the V gene TRBV9, with 7 bases identical to TRBD1. Germline CDR1 and CDR2: SGDLS and YYNGEE. V lost 4 bases and J lost 4; bases outside the gene matches: 4. This CDR3 has 13 residues. CDR3 DNA: TGTGCCAGCAGCTACACAGGGGTCTATGGCTACACCTTC. Translation gives CASSYTGVYGYTF.

This chain joins TRBV5-1 and TRBJ1-6, with D tentatively TRBD1 (5 bases). The CDR3 is 15 amino acids. V was shortened by 7 bases and J by 5 bases, with 16 bases between the two germline ends. Germline V lookup: CDR1 SGHRS, CDR2 YFSETQ. The CDR3: CASSRLGGDNSPLHF. The CDR3 DNA follows: TGCGCCAGCTCCCGGCTAGGAGGGGATAATTCACCCCTCCACTTT.